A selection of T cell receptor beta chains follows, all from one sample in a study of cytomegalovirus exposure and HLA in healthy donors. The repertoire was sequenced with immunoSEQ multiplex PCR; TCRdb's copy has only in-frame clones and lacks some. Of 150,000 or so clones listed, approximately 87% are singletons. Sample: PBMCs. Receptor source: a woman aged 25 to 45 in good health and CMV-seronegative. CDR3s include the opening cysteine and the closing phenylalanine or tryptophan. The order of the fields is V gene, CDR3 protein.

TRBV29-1 CSVKPKGRGTYNEQFF
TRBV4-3 CASSQDLGQGDTEAFF
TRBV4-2 CASSQEGGSSYEQYF
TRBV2 CASRGAGRRTDTQYF
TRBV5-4 CASSLVTLDYGYTF
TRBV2 CASLSGQPEAFF
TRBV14 CASSQAPQGKTSGANVLTF
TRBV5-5 CASSLAVRGNIQYF
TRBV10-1 CASSETGENEKLFF
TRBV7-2 CASSFSGGAYEQYF
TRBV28 CASTLRRGRGAQDTQYF
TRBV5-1 CASSPRTGVNTGELFF
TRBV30 CAPAGRSRQRGWYEQYF
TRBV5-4 CASSPGGAGGAKLTQYF
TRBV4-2 CASSQEASDTGELFF
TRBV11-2 CAIRDSPYEQYF
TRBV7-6 CASSQTVGASEAFF
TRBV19 CASSIGPSGYYNEQFF
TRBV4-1 CASSQGTTQGSYEQYF
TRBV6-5 CASSSPGQPNYGYTF
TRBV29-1 CSVDRRDTLYGYTF
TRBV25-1 CASSGQGNQEQFF
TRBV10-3 CAISELPGQHTGELFF
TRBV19 CASSIVGGTYEQYF
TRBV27 CASSLNRLAGELFF
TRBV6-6 CASSGDSDYNEQFF
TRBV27 CASSSTTGGETQYF
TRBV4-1 CASSQVVGGGQPQHF
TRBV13 CASSPGGAGSGEQYF